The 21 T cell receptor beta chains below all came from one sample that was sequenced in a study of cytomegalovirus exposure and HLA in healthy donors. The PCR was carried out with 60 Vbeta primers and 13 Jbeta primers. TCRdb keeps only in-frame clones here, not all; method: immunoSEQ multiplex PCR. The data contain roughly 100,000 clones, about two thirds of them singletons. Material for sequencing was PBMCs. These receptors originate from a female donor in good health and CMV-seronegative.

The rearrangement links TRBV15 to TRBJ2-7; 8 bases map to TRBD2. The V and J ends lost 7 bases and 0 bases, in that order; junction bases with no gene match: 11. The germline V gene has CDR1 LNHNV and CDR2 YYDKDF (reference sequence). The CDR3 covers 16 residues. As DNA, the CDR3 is TGTGCCACCATCGCCGGGACTAGATTCGTCTCCTACGAGCAGTACTTC. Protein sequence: CATIAGTRFVSYEQYF.

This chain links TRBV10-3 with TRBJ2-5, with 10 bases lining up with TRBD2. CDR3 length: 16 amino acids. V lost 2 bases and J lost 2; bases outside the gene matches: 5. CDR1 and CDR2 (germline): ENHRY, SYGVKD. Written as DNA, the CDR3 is TGTGCCATCAGTGAGAGGTCTAGCGGGGGACAAGAGACCCAGTACTTC. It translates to CAISERSSGGQETQYF.

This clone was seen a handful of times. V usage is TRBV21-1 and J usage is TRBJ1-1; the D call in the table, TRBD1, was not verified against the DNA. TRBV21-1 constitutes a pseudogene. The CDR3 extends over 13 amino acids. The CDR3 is CASMYRDSSEAFF. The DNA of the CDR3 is TGTGCCAGCATGTACCGGGACAGCTCTGAAGCTTTCTTT.

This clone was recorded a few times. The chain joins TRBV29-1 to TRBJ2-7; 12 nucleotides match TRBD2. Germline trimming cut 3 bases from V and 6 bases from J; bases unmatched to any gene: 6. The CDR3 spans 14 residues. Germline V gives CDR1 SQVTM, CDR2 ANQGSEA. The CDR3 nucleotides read TGCAGCGTTGATACGCCTAGCGGGAGGGCCGAGCAGTACTTC. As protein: CSVDTPSGRAEQYF.

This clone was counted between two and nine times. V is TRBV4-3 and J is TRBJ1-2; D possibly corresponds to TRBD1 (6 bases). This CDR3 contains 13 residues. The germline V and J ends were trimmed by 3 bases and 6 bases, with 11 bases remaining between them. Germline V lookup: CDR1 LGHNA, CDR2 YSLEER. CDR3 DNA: TGCGCCAGCAGCCACCGGACAGCGGATGGCTACACCTTC. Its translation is CASSHRTADGYTF.

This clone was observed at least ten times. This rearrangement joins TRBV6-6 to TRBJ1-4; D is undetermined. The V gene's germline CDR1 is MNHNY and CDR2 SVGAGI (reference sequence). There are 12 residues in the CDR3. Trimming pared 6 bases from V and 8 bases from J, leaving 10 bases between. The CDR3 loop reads CASSGSYEKLFF. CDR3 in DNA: TGTGCCAGCAGCGGGTCGTACGAAAAACTGTTTTTT.

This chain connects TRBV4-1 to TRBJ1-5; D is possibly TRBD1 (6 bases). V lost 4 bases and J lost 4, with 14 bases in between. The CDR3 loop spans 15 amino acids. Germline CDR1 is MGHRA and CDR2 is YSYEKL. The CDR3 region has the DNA TGCGCCAGCAGCCTGCATCGGACAGCTAATCAGCCCCAGCATTTT. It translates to CASSLHRTANQPQHF.

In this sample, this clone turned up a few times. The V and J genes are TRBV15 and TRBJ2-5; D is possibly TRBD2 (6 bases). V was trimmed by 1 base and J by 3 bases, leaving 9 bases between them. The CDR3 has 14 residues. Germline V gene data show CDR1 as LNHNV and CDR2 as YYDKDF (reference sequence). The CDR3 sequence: CATSRGGGKETQYF. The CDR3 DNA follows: TGTGCCACCAGCAGAGGTGGGGGGAAAGAGACCCAGTACTTC.

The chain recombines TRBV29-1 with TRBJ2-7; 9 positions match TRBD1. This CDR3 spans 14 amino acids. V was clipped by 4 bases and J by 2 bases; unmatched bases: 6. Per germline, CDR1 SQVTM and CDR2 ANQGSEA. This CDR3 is CSVGGQGSPYEQYF. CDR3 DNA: TGCAGCGTTGGAGGACAGGGGAGCCCCTACGAGCAGTACTTC.

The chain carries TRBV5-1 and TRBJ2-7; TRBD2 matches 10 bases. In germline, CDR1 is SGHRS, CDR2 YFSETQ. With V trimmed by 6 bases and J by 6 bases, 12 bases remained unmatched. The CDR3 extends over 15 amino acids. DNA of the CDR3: TGCGCCAGCACAATTGCTAGCGGGAGAGCAGGCGAGCAGTACTTC. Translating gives CASTIASGRAGEQYF. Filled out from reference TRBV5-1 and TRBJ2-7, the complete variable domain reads KAGVTQTPRYLIKTRGQQVTLSCSPISGHRSVSWYQQTPGQGLQFLFEYFSETQRNKGNFPGRFSGRQFSNSRSEMNVSTLELGDSALYLCASTIASGRAGEQYFGPGTRLTVT.

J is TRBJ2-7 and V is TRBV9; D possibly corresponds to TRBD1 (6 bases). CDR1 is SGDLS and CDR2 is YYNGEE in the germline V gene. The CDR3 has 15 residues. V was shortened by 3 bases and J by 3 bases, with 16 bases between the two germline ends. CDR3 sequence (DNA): TGTGCCAGCAGCGCGGACGTGGGGGCTTACTACGAGCAGTACTTC. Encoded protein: CASSADVGAYYEQYF.

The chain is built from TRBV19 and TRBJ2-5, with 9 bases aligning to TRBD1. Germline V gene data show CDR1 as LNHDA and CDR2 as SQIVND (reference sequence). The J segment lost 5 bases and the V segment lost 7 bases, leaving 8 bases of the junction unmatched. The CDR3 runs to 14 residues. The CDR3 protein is CASTPGQGWETQYF. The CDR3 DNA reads TGTGCCAGTACCCCGGGACAGGGTTGGGAGACCCAGTACTTC.

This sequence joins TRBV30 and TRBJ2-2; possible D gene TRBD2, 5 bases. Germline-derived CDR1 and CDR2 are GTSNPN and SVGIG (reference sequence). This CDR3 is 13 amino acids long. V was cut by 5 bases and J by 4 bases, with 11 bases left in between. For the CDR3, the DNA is TGTGCCTGGGCTCGGAGCGGCACCGGGGAGCTGTTTTTT. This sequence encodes CAWARSGTGELFF.

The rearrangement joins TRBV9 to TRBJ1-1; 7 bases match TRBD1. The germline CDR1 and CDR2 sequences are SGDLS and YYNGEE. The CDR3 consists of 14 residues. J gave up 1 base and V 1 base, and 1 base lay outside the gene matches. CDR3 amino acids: CASSVTGANTEAFF. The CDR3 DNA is TGTGCCAGCAGCGTAACAGGGGCGAACACTGAAGCTTTCTTT.

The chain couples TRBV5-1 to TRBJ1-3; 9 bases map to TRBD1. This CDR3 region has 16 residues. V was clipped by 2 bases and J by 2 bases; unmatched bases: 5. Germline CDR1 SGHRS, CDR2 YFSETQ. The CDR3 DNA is TGCGCCAGCAGCTTATCCGGGACAGGGCCTGGAAACACCATATATTTT. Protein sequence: CASSLSGTGPGNTIYF.

This CDR3 is CASSPSLAGGYNEQFF. The CDR3 bases are TGTGCCAGCAGCCCTAGCCTAGCGGGAGGCTACAATGAGCAGTTCTTC. The chain carries TRBV11-2 and TRBJ2-1; 11 bases line up with TRBD2. With V trimmed by 5 bases and J by 3 bases, 6 bases remained unmatched. The CDR3 has 16 residues. Germline loops: CDR1 SGHAT, CDR2 FQNNGV. Drawing the rest from reference TRBV11-2 and TRBJ2-1, the complete variable domain is EAGVAQSPRYKIIEKRQSVAFWCNPISGHATLYWYQQILGQGPKLLIQFQNNGVVDDSQLPKDRFSAERLKGVDSTLKIQPAKLEDSAVYLCASSPSLAGGYNEQFFGPGTRLTVL.

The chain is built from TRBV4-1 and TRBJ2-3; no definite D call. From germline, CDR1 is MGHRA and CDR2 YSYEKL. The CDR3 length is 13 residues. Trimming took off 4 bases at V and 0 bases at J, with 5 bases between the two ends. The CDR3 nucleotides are TGCGCCAGCAGCCTCGGTAGCACAGATACGCAGTATTTT. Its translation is CASSLGSTDTQYF.

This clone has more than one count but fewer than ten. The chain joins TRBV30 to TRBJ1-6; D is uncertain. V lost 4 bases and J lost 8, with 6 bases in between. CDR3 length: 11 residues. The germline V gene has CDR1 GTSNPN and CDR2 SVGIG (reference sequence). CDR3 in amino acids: CAWTVDSPLHF. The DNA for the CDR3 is TGTGCCTGGACCGTCGATTCACCCCTCCACTTT.

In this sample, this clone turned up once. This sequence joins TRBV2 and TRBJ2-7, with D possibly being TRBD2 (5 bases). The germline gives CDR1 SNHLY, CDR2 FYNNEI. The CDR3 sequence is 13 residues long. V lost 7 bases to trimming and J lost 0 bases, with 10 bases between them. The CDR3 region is CASKFGLSYEQYF. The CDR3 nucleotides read TGTGCCAGCAAATTCGGACTCTCCTACGAGCAGTACTTC.

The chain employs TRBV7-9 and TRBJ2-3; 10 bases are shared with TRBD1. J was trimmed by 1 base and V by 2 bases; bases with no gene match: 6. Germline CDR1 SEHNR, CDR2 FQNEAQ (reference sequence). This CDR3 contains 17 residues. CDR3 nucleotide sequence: TGTGCCAGCAGCTTACCCGACAGGGGGCGCGGCACAGATACGCAGTATTTT. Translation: CASSLPDRGRGTDTQYF.

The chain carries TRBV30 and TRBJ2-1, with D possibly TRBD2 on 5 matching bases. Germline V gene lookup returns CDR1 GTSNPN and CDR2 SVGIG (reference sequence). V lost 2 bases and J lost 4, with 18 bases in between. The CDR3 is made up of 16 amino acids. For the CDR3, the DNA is TGTGCCTGGAGTATCCCCACTAGAAGGGTTTACAATGAGCAGTTCTTC. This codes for CAWSIPTRRVYNEQFF.